This TCR beta chain was recorded in a study of shared clonotypes between healthy human individuals. Study-level points and caveats: Exclusively blood specimens were collected; tissue repertoires likely differ. Clonotypes not shared had lower generation probabilities than those common to all four donors. Naive subsets generally had larger estimated richness than memory subsets.

Only a few counts were recorded for this clone. The target antigen is unknown. The sample carries other DNA sequences with the same CDR3. Cells designated naive CD8 were CD45RO-negative and were positively selected for CCR7, with terminally differentiated effector memory CD45RA+ cells excluded. The CDR3 is made up of 12 amino acids. The ends were cut back, 0 bases at V and 5 bases at J, with 3 bases in the middle. Germline V CDR1 and CDR2: SGDLS, YYNGEE. Original analysis: Junction-only immunoSEQ data arrived without quality scores, meaning filtering differed. Clones were sequenced by immunoSEQ multiplex PCR, and TCRdb holds only the in-frame ones, with some missing. V and J calls and clone size are those listed in that table; D and trimming were worked out from the DNA. This sample has about 2.2 million clones, with about 93% found just once.

The genes are TRBV9 and TRBJ2-1; D is unclear. This clonotype was obtained from a man aged 18 to 29 in good health. Some clones in this sample may be carry-over from other donors' samples. The sample comprised naive CD8+ T cells from PBMCs. The CDR3 coding sequence is TGTGCCAGCAGCGTAGGGGACAATGAGCAGTTCTTC. Protein product: CASSVGDNEQFF.